This T cell receptor (beta chain) originates from a study of T cells after yellow fever vaccination (dated by TCRdb to about 2019). Some background on the complete study: The SMART-Seq v4 Ultra Low Input RNA kit was used to prepare libraries from fractions with low cell numbers. Blood samples were taken at several timepoints before and after primary and secondary immunization, and bulk PBMC replicates and cell subsets were isolated. To track T-cell clones before and after primary and booster YFV17D yellow fever vaccination, bulk TCR alpha and beta repertoires were sequenced longitudinally. Two healthy male donors, one aged 18 to 29 and one aged 30 to 40 years, made up the cohort. General conclusions and limits of the study: A small fraction of clonotypes showed up in both the CD4 and CD8 compartments, probably as a result of convergent recombination. Computational filtering was needed because FACS-sorted repertoires could contain abundant contaminating clonotypes from the bulk population. Most clones expanded after primary vaccination were re-detected after the booster (almost 98% of CD4 and 88% of CD8), suggesting broad memory maintenance. Compared with the primary T-cell response, the secondary T-cell response was faster but weaker, reaching its peak on day 5 rather than on day 15. Because only a couple of donors were included in the study, the extent to which the findings can be generalized is limited.

TCR cDNA was synthesized by 5'RACE template switching, through which a universal primer site and unique molecular identifiers were introduced. Priming for cDNA synthesis came from both the TCR alpha and TCR beta constant segments. Library amplification used two PCR steps, and the second PCR step added sample barcodes and sequencing adapters. Sequencing of libraries was done on Illumina HiSeq 2500 (2x100 bp) or NovaSeq (2x150 bp). The study's processing was this. Demultiplexing of reads and collapsing into UMI consensus sequences were performed with MIGEC, and V(D)J alignment was carried out with MiXCR. Using edgeR on replicate PBMC samples, clonotypes were called vaccine-responding if FDR was below 0.01 and the log2 fold change was above 5 up to day 15. CD4 or CD8 identity was assigned to each bulk clonotype according to whether the clonotype was present at higher abundance in the sequenced CD4 repertoire or the sequenced CD8 repertoire. The raw public reads went through TCRdb reprocessing: fastp at Q25, MiXCR clone calling, in-frame beta chains kept. Each CDR3 protein gets just one entry, which takes the most common genes and DNA from the rows behind it. TCRdb, rather than the study authors, made the V and J calls. Present in this sample are roughly 300,000 distinct CDR3 sequences, around 7% of which were seen just once. The top ten clones comprise roughly 19% of the sample.

For CDR1 and CDR2, the germline V gene lists SGHTA and FQGNSA. The CDR3 spans 14 residues, from the cysteine through the phenylalanine. Only the CDR3 DNA is retained, 42 bases long and in frame from the first base. Trimming takes 4 bases off V and 3 bases off J; junction bases not matched to a gene: 5. This clonotype was detected a few times. There is no known antigen for this receptor. Base qualities were left out, and no much larger clone turns up one base away. This specimen's treatment or condition label, per the study, means: live attenuated yellow fever vaccine strain. At each blood-draw timepoint, two biological replicates of bulk PBMCs were collected. A standard Ficoll-Paque protocol was used to isolate PBMCs from peripheral blood. RNA was extracted with TriZol from bulk PBMCs, CD4 and CD8 fractions, and dextramer-positive and dextramer-negative fractions.

The receptor's source is a man between 18 and 35 years old who received the YFV17D yellow fever vaccine. This sample comprised PBMCs, obtained around 45 days after the first yellow fever vaccination. The chain is made from TRBV7-2 and TRBJ1-1; 7 middle bases align to TRBD1. CDR3 loop: CASSSGGVDTEAFF. The DNA sequence is as follows: TGTGCCAGCAGCTCAGGGGGTGTCGACACTGAAGCTTTCTTT.